This passage covers 9 T cell receptor beta chains from one sample sequenced in a study of blood T cell repertoires in COVID-19. The protocol was immunoSEQ multiplex PCR, while the TCRdb copy is restricted to in-frame clones and leaves out a portion. The data show 150,000 to 200,000 clones, 80% to 90% seen once. The sequenced material came from peripheral blood. The receptors here all came from a human donor with active or convalescent COVID-19. The donor label of this sample is uncertain.

The chain has TRBV30 and TRBJ2-5, with 9 bases matching TRBD1. Germline-derived CDR1 and CDR2 are GTSNPN and SVGIG (reference sequence). Trimming took 6 bases from V and 5 from J; bases not matched to a gene: 10. The length of the CDR3 is 14 residues. CDR3 coding DNA: TGTGCCTGCCGCTTACAGGGGGCGGGGGAGACCCAGTACTTC. Its protein is CACRLQGAGETQYF.

The CDR3 coding sequence is TGTGCCAGTAAAAAGGGACTCCTGAACACTGAAGCTTTCTTT. This gives the protein CASKKGLLNTEAFF. This chain connects TRBV19 to TRBJ1-1; D might be TRBD1 (5 bases). Germline lookup yields CDR1 LNHDA and CDR2 SQIVND (reference sequence). The CDR3 contains 14 residues. V was shortened by 7 bases and J by 0 bases, with 12 bases between the two germline ends.

The J gene is TRBJ2-1, the V gene TRBV4-3; 9 bases fit TRBD2. The junction had 9 bases not matched to a gene; V was cut back by 0 bases and J by 6 bases. Germline V gene lookup returns CDR1 LGHNA and CDR2 YSLEER. This CDR3 spans 17 amino acids. CDR3 sequence (DNA): TGCGCCAGCAGCCAAGAGAAATGGGCTAGCGGGGTCAATGAGCAGTTCTTC. Amino acids: CASSQEKWASGVNEQFF.

The V call is TRBV15, the J call TRBJ1-1, with unresolved D. With 3 bases removed from V and 1 base from J, the gap between germline ends came to 12 bases. CDR1 is LNHNV, CDR2 YYDKDF, per germline (reference sequence). The CDR3 loop spans 15 amino acids. CDR3 sequence: CATSSPYLRNTEAFF. DNA of the CDR3: TGTGCCACCAGCAGTCCTTATCTTCGGAACACTGAAGCTTTCTTT. The full variable domain, completed using reference TRBV15 and TRBJ1-1, is DAMVIQNPRYQVTQFGKPVTLSCSQTLNHNVMYWYQQKSSQAPKLLFHYYDKDFNNEADTPDNFQSRRPNTSFCFLDIRSPGLGDTAMYLCATSSPYLRNTEAFFGQGTRLTVV.

This clone appeared a few times. V usage is TRBV30 and J usage is TRBJ1-1; 8 nucleotides match TRBD1. Germline assignment: CDR1 GTSNPN and CDR2 SVGIG (reference sequence). The CDR3 loop spans 14 amino acids. The CDR3 region is CARPGQAMNTEAFF. CDR3 bases: TGTGCAAGACCGGGACAGGCCATGAACACTGAAGCTTTCTTT.

The V call is TRBV12-3 or TRBV12-4, the J call TRBJ1-2; D ambiguous. The CDR3 runs 12 residues. The ends were cut back, 6 bases at V and 6 bases at J, with 11 bases in the middle. This chain's CDR3 is CASSPFGHGYTF. The CDR3 DNA reads as TGTGCCAGCAGCCCTTTTGGGCATGGCTACACCTTC.

Written as DNA, the CDR3 is TGTGCCAGCAGTTTGGGACAGGGGCCGGGTACCGGGGAGCTGTTTTTT. Its translation is CASSLGQGPGTGELFF. The gene calls are TRBV6-5 and TRBJ2-2; TRBD1 agrees at 10 bases. The CDR3 has 16 amino acids. Germline V gives CDR1 MNHEY, CDR2 SVGAGI. V shed 4 bases, J shed 5 bases, and the junction held 7 bases outside the gene matches.

The J gene is TRBJ1-3, the V gene TRBV5-4; maybe TRBD1 (5 bases). Germline values: CDR1 SGHNT, CDR2 YYREEE (reference sequence). V gave up 1 base and J gave up 0 bases, with 8 bases separating them. The length of the CDR3 is 15 residues. CDR3 residues: CASSLRQPSGNTIYF. As DNA, the CDR3 is TGTGCCAGCAGCTTGAGACAGCCCTCTGGAAACACCATATATTTT.

The rearrangement uses TRBV19 and TRBJ2-2, with TRBD1 matching 9 bases. CDR1 and CDR2 from the germline V gene are LNHDA and SQIVND (reference sequence). V was clipped by 10 bases and J by 4 bases; unmatched bases: 7. The CDR3 loop spans 14 amino acids. The CDR3 region has the DNA TGTGCCACGTCCGGGACAGGGCTCACCGGGGAGCTGTTTTTT. Translated: CATSGTGLTGELFF.